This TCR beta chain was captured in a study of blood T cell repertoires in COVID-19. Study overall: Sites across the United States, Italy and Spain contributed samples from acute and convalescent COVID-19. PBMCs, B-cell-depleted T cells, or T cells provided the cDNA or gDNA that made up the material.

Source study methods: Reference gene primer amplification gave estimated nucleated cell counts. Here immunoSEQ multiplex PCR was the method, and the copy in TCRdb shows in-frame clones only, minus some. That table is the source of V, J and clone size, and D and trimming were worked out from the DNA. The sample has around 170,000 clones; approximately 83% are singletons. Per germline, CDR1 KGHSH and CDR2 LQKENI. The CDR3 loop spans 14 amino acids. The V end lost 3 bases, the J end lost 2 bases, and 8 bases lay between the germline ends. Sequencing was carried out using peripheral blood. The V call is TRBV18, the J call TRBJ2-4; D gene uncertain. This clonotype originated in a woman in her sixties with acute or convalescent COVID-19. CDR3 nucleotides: TGTGCCAGCTCACCTGAGTCTACCAAAAACATTCAGTACTTC. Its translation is CASSPESTKNIQYF.